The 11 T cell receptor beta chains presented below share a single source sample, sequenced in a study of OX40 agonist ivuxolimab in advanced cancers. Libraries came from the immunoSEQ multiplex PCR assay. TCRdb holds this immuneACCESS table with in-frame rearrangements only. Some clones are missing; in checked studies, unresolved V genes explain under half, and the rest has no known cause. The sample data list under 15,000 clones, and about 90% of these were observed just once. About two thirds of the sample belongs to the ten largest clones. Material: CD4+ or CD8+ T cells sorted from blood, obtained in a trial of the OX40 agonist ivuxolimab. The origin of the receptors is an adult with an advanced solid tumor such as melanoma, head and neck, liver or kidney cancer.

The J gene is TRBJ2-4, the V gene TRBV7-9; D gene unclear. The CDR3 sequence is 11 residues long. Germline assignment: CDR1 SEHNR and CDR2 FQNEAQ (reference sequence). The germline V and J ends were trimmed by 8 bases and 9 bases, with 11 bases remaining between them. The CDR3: CASERESIQYF. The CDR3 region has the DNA TGTGCCAGCGAGAGAGAGAGCATTCAGTACTTC.

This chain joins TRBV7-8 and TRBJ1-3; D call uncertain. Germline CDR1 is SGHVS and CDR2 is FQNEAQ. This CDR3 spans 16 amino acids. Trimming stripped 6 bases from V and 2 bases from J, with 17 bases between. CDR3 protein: CASSVPASEPGNTIYF. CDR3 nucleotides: TGTGCCAGCAGTGTTCCTGCCTCAGAACCTGGAAACACCATATATTTT.

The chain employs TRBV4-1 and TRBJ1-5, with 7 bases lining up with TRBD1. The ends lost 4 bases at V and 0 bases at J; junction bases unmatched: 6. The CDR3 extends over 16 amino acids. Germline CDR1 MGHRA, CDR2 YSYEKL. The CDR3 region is CASSLRQGSSNQPQHF. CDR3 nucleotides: TGCGCCAGCAGCCTCCGACAGGGAAGTAGCAATCAGCCCCAGCATTTT.

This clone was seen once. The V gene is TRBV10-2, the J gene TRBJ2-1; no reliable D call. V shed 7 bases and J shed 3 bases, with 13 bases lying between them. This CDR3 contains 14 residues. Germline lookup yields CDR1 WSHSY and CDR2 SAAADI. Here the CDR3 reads CASIGSLGYNEQFF. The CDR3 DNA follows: TGCGCCAGCATAGGTTCCCTGGGCTACAATGAGCAGTTCTTC.

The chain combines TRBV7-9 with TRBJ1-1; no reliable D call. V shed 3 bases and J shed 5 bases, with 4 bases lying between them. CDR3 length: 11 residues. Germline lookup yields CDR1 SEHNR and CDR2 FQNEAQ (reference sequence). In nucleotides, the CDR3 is TGTGCCAGCAGCTTCGGGACTGAAGCTTTCTTT. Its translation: CASSFGTEAFF.

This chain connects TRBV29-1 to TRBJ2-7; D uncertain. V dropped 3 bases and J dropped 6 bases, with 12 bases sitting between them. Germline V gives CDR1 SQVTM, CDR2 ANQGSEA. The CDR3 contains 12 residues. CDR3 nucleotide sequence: TGCAGCGTTGAGAGCGCTTATGGCGAGCAGTACTTC. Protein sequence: CSVESAYGEQYF.

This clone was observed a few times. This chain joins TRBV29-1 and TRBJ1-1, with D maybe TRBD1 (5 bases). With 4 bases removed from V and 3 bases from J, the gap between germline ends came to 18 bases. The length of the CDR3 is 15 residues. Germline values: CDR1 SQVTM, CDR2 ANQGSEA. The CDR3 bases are TGCAGCGTTGGCCCGGGGCTAGGAGCTTACACTGAAGCTTTCTTT. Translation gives CSVGPGLGAYTEAFF.

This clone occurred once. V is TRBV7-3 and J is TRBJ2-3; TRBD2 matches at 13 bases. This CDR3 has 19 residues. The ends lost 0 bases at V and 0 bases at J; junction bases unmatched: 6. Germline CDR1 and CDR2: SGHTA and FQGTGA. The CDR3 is CASSLTPPTSGRSTDTQYF. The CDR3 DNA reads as TGTGCCAGCAGCTTAACCCCCCCGACTAGCGGGAGGAGCACAGATACGCAGTATTTT.

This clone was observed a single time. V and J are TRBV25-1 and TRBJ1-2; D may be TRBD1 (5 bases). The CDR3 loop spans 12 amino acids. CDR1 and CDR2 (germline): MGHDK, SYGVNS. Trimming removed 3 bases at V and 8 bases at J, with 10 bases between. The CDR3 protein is CASSETVVGYTF. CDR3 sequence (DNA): TGTGCCAGCAGTGAGACAGTGGTAGGCTACACCTTC.

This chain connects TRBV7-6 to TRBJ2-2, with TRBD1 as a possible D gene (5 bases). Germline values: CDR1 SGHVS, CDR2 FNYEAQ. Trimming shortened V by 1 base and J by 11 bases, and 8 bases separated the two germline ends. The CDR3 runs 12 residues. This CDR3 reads CASSLGGQELFF. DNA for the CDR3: TGTGCCAGCAGCTTAGGAGGACAAGAGCTGTTTTTT.

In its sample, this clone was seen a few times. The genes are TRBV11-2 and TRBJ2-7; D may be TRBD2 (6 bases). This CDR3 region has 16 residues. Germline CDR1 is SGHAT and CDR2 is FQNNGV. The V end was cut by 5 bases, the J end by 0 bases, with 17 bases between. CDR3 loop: CASSPIRDLISYEQYF. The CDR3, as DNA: TGTGCCAGCAGCCCCATCCGGGACTTGATCTCCTACGAGCAGTACTTC.